This T cell receptor (beta chain) was captured by sequencing in a study of Graves' ophthalmopathy and Graves' hyperthyroidism. V lost 3 bases and J 1 base, leaving 6 bases between the germline ends. CDR1 is KGHSY and CDR2 is FQNENV in the germline V gene. This CDR3 has 13 residues. The authors amplified TCR beta CDR3 regions, and they did so from RNA transcripts for repertoire sequencing. RT-PCR was first run with HTBI primers, then multiplex PCR in a second round. TCRdb reprocessed the multiplex PCR reads via MiXCR and lists one record per CDR3 protein. This sample has 200,000 to 250,000 distinct CDR3 sequences, with around a fifth found just once. This clonotype was counted at least ten times. For donors with ophthalmopathy, the disease showed moderate-to-severe activity, reached CAS ≥3 and NOSPECS ≥4, and had lasted under 3 months. Clinicians diagnosed using symptoms, serum thyroxine, TRAb, thyroid ultrasound and orbital computed tomography. The source of the PBMCs was less than 12 ml of fresh peripheral blood.

V usage is TRBV16 and J usage is TRBJ1-1, with D perhaps matching TRBD1 (5 bases). This clonotype was sampled from a woman aged 50 to 60 with Graves' ophthalmopathy. The specimen was peripheral blood. The CDR3 loop reads CASSQTANTEAFF. CDR3 bases: TGTGCCAGCAGCCAGACAGCGAACACTGAAGCTTTCTTT.